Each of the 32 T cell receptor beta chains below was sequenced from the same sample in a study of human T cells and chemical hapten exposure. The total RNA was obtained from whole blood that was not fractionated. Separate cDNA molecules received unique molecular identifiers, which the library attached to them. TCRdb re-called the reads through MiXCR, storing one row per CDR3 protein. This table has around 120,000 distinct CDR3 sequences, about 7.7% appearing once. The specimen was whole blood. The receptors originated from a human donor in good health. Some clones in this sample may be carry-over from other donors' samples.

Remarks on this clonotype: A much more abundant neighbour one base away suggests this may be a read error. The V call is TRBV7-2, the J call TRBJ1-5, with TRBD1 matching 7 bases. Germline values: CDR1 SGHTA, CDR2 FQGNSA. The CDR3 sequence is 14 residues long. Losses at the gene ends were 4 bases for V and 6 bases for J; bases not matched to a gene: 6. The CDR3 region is CASSWTGASQPQHF. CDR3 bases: TGTGCCAGCAGCTGGACAGGTGCGAGTCAGCCCCAGCATTTT.

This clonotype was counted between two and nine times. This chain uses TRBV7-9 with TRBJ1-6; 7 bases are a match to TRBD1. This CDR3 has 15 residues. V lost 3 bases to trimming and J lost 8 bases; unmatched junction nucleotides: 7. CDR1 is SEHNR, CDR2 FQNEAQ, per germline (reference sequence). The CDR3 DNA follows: TGTGCCAGCAGCTTGGAAGGACAGGTTGATTCACCCCTCCACTTT. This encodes CASSLEGQVDSPLHF.

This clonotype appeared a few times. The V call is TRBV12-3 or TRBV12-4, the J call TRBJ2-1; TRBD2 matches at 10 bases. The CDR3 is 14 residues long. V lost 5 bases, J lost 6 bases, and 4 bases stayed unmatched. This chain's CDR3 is CASSTSGTGNEQFF. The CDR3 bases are TGTGCCAGCAGTACTAGCGGGACGGGCAATGAGCAGTTCTTC.

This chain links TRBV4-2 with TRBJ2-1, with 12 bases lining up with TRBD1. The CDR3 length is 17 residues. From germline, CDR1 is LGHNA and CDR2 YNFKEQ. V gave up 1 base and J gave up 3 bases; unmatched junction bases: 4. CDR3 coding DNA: TGTGCCAGCAGCCAAGGGGGACAGGGGGCCTTCTACAATGAGCAGTTCTTC. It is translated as CASSQGGQGAFYNEQFF.

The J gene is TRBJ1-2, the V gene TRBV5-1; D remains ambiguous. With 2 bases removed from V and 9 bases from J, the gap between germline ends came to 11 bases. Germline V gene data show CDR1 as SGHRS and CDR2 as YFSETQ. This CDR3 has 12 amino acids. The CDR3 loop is CASSLNSDSYTF. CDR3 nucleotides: TGCGCCAGCAGCTTAAACAGCGATAGCTACACCTTC.

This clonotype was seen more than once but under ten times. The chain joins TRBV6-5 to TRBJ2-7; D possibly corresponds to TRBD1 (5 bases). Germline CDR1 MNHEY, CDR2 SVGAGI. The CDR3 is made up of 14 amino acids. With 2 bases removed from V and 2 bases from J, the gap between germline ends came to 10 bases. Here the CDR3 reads CASSYGKGAYEQYF. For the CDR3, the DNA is TGTGCCAGCAGTTACGGGAAAGGGGCCTACGAGCAGTACTTC.

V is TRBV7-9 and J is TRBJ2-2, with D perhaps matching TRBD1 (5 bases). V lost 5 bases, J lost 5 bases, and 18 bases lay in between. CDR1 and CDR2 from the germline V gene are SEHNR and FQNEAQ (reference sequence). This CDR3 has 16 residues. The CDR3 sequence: CASSGWAGRQTGELFF. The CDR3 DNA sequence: TGTGCCAGCAGCGGATGGGCAGGGCGACAAACCGGGGAGCTGTTTTTT.

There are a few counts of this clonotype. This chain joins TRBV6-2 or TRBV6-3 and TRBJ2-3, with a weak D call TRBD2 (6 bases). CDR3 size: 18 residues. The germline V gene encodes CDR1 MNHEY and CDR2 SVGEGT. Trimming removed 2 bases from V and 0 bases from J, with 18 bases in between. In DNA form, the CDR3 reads TGTGCCAGCAGTTACAACGTGGTAGCGGCAACTAGCACAGATACGCAGTATTTT. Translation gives CASSYNVVAATSTDTQYF.

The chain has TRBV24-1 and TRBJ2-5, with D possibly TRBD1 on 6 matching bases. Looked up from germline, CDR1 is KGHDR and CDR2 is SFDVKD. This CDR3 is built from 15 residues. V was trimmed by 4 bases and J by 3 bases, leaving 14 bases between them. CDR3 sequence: CATSERGQGKETQYF. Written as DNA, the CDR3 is TGTGCCACCAGTGAACGAGGTCAGGGGAAAGAGACCCAGTACTTC.

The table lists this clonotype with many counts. Here the CDR3 reads CASSQEGTVNTEAFF. The CDR3 DNA follows: TGCGCCAGCAGCCAAGAAGGGACGGTGAACACTGAAGCTTTCTTT. The chain uses TRBV4-3 and TRBJ1-1; D possibly corresponds to TRBD1 (5 bases). The CDR3 length is 15 residues. Trimming shortened V by 0 bases and J by 0 bases, and 8 bases separated the two germline ends. Germline V lookup: CDR1 LGHNA, CDR2 YSLEER.

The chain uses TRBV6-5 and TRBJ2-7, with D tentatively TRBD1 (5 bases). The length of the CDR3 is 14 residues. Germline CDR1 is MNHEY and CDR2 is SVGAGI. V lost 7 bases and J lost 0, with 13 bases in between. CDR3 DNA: TGTGCCAGCATTCCAGAACAGGTCTCCTACGAGCAGTACTTC. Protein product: CASIPEQVSYEQYF.

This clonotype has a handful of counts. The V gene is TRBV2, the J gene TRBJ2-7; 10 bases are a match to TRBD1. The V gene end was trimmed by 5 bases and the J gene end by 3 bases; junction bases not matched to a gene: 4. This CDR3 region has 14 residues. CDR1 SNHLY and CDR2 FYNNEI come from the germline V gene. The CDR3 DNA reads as TGTGCCAGCAGTCGGACAGGGGGAATCTACGAGCAGTACTTC. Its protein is CASSRTGGIYEQYF.

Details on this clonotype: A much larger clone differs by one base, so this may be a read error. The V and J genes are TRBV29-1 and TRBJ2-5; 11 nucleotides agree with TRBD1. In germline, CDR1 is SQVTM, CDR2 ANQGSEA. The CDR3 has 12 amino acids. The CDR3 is CSGTGGSETLYF. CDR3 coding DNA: TGCAGCGGGACAGGGGGCAGCGAGACCCTGTACTTC.

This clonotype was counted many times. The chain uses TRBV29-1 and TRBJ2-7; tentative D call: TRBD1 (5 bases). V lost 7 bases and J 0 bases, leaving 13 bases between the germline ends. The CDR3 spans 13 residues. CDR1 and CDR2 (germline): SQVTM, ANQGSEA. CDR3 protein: CSAWAGHSYEQYF. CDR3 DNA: TGCAGCGCCTGGGCAGGGCACTCCTACGAGCAGTACTTC.

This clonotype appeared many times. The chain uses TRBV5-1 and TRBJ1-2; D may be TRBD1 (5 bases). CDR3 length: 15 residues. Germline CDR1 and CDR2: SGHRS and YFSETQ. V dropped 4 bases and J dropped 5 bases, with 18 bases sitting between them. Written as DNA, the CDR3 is TGCGCCAGCAGCCCCACGACAGAGACTTGGTATGGCTACACCTTC. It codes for CASSPTTETWYGYTF. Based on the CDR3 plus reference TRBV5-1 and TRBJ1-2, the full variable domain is KAGVTQTPRYLIKTRGQQVTLSCSPISGHRSVSWYQQTPGQGLQFLFEYFSETQRNKGNFPGRFSGRQFSNSRSEMNVSTLELGDSALYLCASSPTTETWYGYTFGSGTRLTVV.

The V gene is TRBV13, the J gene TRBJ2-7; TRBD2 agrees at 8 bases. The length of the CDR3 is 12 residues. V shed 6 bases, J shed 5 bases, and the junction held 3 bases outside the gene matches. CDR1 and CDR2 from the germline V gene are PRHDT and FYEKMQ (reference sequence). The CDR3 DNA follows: TGTGCCAGCAGTTCCGGGAGGGACGAGCAGTACTTC. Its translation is CASSSGRDEQYF.

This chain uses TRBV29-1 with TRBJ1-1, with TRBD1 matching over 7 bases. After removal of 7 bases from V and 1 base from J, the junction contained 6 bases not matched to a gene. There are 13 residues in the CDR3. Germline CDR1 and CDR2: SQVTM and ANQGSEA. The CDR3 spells CSARGQGNTEAFF. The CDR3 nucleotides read TGCAGCGCAAGGGGGCAAGGGAACACTGAAGCTTTCTTT.

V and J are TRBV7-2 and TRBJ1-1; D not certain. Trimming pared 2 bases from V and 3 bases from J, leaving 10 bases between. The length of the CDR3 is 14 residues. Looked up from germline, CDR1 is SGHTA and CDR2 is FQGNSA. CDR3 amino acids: CASSLLGPHTEAFF. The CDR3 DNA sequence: TGTGCCAGCAGCTTATTAGGGCCTCACACTGAAGCTTTCTTT.

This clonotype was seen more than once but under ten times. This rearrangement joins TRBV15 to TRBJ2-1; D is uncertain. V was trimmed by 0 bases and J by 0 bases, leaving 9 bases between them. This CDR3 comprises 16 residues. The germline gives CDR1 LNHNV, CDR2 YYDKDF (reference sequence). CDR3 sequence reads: CATSRDGGISYNEQFF. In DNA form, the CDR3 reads TGTGCCACCAGCAGAGACGGTGGGATCTCCTACAATGAGCAGTTCTTC.

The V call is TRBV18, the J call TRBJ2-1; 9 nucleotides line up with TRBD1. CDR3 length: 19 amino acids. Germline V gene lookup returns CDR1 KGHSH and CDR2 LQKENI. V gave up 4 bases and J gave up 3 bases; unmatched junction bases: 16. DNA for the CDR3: TGTGCCAGCTCACTCAACTCGAGGACAGGGGAGAAACTCTACAATGAGCAGTTCTTC. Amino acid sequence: CASSLNSRTGEKLYNEQFF.

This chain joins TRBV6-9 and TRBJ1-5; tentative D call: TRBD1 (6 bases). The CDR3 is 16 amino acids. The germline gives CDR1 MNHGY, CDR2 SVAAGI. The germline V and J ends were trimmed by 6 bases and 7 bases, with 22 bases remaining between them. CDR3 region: CASRFPRTELRQPQHF. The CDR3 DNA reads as TGTGCCAGCAGATTCCCTCGGACAGAATTAAGGCAGCCCCAGCATTTT.

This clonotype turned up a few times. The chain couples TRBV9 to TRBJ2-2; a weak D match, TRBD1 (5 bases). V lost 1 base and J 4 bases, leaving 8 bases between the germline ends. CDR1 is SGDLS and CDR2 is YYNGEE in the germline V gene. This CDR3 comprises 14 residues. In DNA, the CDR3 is TGTGCCAGCAGCGTAAGACAGTTCACCGGGGAGCTGTTTTTT. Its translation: CASSVRQFTGELFF. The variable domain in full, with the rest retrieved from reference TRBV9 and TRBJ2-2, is DSGVTQTPKHLITATGQRVTLRCSPRSGDLSVYWYQQSLDQGLQFLIQYYNGEERAKGNILERFSAQQFPDLHSELNLSSLELGDSALYFCASSVRQFTGELFFGEGSRLTVL.

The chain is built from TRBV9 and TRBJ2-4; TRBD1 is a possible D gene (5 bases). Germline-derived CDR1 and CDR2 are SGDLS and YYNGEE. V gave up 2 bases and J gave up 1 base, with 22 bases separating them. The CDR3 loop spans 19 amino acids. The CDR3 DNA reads TGTGCCAGCAGCGTGCCTGAGGACAAAAAATTGTTGGCCAAAAACATTCAGTACTTC. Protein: CASSVPEDKKLLAKNIQYF.

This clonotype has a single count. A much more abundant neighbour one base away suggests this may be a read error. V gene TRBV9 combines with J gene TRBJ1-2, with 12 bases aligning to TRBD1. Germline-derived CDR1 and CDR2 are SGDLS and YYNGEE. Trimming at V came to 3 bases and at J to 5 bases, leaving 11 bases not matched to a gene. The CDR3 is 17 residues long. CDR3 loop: CASSAGTGGDWEYGYTF. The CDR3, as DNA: TGTGCCAGCAGCGCGGGGACAGGGGGCGATTGGGAGTATGGCTACACCTTC.

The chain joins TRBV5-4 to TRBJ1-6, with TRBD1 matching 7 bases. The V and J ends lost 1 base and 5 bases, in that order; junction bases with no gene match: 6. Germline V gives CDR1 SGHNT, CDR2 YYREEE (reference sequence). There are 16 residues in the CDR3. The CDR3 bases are TGTGCCAGCAGCTTGATGGGGACAGCCGATAATTCACCCCTCCACTTT. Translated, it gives CASSLMGTADNSPLHF.

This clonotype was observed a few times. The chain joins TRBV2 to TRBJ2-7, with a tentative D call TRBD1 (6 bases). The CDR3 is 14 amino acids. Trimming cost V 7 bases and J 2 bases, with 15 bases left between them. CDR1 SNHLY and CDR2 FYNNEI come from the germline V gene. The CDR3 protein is CASTEGDHTYEQYF. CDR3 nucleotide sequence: TGTGCCAGCACCGAGGGGGACCATACCTACGAGCAGTACTTC.

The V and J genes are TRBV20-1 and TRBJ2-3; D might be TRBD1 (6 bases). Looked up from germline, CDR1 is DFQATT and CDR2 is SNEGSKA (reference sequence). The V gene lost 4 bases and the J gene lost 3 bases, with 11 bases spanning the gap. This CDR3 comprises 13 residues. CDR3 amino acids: CSAKRQETDTQYF. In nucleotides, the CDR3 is TGCAGTGCTAAACGACAGGAAACAGATACGCAGTATTTT.

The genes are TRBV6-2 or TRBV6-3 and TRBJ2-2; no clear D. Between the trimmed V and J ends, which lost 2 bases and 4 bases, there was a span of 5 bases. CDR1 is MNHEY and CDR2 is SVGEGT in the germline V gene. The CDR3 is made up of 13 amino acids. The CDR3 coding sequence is TGTGCCAGCAGTTACCCCGCCACCGGGGAGCTGTTTTTT. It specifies CASSYPATGELFF.

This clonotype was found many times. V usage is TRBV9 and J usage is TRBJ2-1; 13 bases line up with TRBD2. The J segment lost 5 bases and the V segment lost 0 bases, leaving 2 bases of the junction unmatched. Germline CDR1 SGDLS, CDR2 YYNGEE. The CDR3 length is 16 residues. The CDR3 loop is CASSVETSGGHNEQFF. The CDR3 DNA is TGTGCCAGCAGCGTAGAGACTAGCGGGGGGCACAATGAGCAGTTCTTC.

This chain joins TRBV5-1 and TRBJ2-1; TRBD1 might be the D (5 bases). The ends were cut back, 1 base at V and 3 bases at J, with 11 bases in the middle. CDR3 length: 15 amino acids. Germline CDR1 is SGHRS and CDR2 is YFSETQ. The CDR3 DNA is TGCGCCAGCAGCTTGACAGGAAAAAACTACAATGAGCAGTTCTTC. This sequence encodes CASSLTGKNYNEQFF.

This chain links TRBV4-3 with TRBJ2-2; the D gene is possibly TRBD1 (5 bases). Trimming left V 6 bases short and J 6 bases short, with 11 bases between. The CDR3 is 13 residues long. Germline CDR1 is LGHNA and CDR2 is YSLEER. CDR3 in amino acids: CASRDTPPGELFF. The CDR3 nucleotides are TGCGCCAGCAGGGACACTCCACCCGGGGAGCTGTTTTTT.

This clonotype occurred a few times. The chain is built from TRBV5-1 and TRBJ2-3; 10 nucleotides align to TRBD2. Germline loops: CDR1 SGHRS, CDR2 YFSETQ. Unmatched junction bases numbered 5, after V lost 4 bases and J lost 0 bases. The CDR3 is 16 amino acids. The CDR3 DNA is TGCGCCAGCAGCAATTTAGCGGGGGGAAGCACAGATACGCAGTATTTT. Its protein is CASSNLAGGSTDTQYF. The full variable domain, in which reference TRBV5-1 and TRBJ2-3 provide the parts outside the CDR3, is KAGVTQTPRYLIKTRGQQVTLSCSPISGHRSVSWYQQTPGQGLQFLFEYFSETQRNKGNFPGRFSGRQFSNSRSEMNVSTLELGDSALYLCASSNLAGGSTDTQYFGPGTRLTVL.